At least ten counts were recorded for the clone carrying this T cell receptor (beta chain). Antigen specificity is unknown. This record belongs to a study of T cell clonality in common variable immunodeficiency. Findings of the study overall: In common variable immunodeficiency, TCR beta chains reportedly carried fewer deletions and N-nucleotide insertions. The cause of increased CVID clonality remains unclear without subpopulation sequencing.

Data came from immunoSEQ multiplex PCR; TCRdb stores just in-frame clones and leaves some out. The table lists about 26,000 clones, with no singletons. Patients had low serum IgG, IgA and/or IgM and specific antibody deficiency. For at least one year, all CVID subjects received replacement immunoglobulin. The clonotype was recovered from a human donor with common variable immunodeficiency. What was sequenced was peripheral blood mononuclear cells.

The CDR3 reads CASSLIGGAIDTQYF. The DNA read from the CDR3 is TGTGCCAGCAGCTTAATAGGGGGCGCGATAGATACG. V and J are TRBV7-3 and TRBJ2-3, with 7 bases matching TRBD1. The CDR3 goes on 3 residues after the read ends, and that part is filled in from the germline J gene. The ends lost 1 base at V and 5 bases at J; junction bases unmatched: 6. The CDR3 runs to 15 residues. Germline V CDR1 and CDR2: SGHTA, FQGTGA.